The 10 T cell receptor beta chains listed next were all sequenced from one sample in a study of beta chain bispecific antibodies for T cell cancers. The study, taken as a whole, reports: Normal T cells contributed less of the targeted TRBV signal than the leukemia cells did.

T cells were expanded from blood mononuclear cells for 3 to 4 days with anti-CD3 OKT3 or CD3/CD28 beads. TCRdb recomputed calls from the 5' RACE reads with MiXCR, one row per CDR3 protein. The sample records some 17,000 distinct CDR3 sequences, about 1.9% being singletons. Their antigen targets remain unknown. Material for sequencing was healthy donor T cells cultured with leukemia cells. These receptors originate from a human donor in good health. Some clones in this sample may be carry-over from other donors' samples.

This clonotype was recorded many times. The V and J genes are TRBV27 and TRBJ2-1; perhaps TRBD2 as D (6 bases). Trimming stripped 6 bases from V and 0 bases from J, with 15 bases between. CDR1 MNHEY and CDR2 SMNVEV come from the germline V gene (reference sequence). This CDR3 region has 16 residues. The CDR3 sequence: CASSSRRGGSYNEQFF. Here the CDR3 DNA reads TGTGCCAGCAGCTCCAGGCGGGGCGGCTCCTACAATGAGCAGTTCTTC.

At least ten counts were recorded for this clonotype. The CDR3 loop is CASSLADRGNGYTF. Written as DNA, the CDR3 is TGTGCCAGCAGCTTAGCAGACAGGGGAAATGGCTACACCTTC. The rearrangement joins TRBV7-9 to TRBJ1-2, with 8 bases aligning to TRBD1. The V gene end was trimmed by 0 bases and the J gene end by 6 bases; junction bases not matched to a gene: 3. The CDR3 consists of 14 residues. Germline V gene lookup returns CDR1 SEHNR and CDR2 FQNEAQ (reference sequence).

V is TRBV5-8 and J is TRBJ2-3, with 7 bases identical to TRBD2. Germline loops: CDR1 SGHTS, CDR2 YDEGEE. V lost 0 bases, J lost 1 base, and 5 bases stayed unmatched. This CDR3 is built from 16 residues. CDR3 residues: CASSLGSGVGTDTQYF. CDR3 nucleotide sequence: TGTGCCAGCAGCTTGGGAAGCGGGGTTGGCACAGATACGCAGTATTTT.

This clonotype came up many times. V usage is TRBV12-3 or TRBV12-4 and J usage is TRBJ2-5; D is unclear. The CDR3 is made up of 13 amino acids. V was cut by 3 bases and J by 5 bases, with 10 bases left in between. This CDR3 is CASSLSQAETQYF. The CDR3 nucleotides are TGTGCCAGCAGTTTGAGCCAAGCGGAGACCCAGTACTTC.

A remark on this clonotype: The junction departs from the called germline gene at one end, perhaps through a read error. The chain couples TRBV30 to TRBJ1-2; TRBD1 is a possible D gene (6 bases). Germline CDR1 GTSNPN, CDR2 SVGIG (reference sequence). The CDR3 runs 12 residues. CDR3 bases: TGTGCCTGGAGTGCAGGGGCCCCGCTGAGGAACTTC. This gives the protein CAWSAGAPLRNF.

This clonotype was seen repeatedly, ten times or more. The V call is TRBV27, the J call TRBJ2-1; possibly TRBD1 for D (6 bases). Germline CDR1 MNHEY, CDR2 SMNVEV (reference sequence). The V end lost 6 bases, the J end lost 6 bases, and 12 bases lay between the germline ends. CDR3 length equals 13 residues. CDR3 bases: TGTGCCAGCAGCAAACAGGGTCCCAATGAGCAGTTCTTC. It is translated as CASSKQGPNEQFF.

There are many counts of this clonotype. The CDR3 here is CASSLGGAVPYEQYF. In DNA, the CDR3 is TGTGCCAGCAGCCTTGGGGGGGCTGTGCCCTACGAGCAGTACTTC. This sequence joins TRBV9 and TRBJ2-7; tentative D call: TRBD2 (7 bases). Trimming took off 4 bases at V and 2 bases at J, with 16 bases between the two ends. Germline V gene lookup returns CDR1 SGDLS and CDR2 YYNGEE. The CDR3 contains 15 residues.

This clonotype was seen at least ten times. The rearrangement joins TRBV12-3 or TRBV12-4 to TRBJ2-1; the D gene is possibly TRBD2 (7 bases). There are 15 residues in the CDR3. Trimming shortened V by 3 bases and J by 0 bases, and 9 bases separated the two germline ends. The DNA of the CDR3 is TGTGCCAGCAGTTTGGGGGGGGCCTCCTACAATGAGCAGTTCTTC. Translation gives CASSLGGASYNEQFF.

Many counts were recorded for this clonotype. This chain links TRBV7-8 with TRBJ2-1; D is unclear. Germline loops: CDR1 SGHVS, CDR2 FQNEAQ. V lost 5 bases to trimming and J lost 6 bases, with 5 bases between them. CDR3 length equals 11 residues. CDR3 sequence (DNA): TGTGCCAGCAGCCTACTCAATGAGCAGTTCTTC. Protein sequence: CASSLLNEQFF.

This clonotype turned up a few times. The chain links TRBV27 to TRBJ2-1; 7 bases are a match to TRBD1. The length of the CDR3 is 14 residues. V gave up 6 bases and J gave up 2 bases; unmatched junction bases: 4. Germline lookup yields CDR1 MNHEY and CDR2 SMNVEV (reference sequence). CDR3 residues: CASRTGYPYNEQFF. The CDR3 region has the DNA TGTGCCAGCAGGACAGGGTATCCCTACAATGAGCAGTTCTTC.